This is a list of T cell receptor beta chains from one sample in a study of regulatory T cells in long-lasting Graves disease. TCRdb processed the multiplex PCR reads anew with MiXCR; each CDR3 protein has one entry. The sample records 530,000 or so distinct CDR3 sequences, approximately 12% being singletons. The same data also went into a second study, on T cells in Graves' hyperthyroidism and ophthalmopathy.

The source material was peripheral blood mononuclear cells (PBMCs), sampled at new diagnosis, from a patient treated with antithyroid drugs. These receptors all stem from a man aged 25-40 years with Graves disease. The CDR3 runs from the conserved cysteine through the conserved F or W. A D gene is named only where the DNA matches it firmly. Size tells how often a clone was seen (once, few, many) or the class of an expanded clone, and some rows leave it out.

j_call,clone_size,d_call,v_call,cdr3_nt,cdr3_aa
TRBJ2-1,NA,NA,TRBV30,TGTGCCTGGAGTGTGGGGGGGCCCTACGAGCAGTTCTTC,CAWSVGGPYEQFF
TRBJ2-7,many,NA,TRBV11-2,TGTGCCAGCAGCTACCCTGGGGAGTACGAGCAGTACTTC,CASSYPGEYEQYF
TRBJ2-7,NA,NA,TRBV13,TGTGCCAGCTCAACAGGGTTGAGCTCCTACGAGCAGTACTTC,CASSTGLSSYEQYF
TRBJ2-2,NA,NA,TRBV30,TGTGCCTGGAGTAGTCGGCGGCCGAACACCGGGGAGCTGTTTTTT,CAWSSRRPNTGELFF
TRBJ1-1,few,NA,TRBV4-1,TGCGCCAGCAGCCAAGAGAGCAGGGGAAACACTGAAGCTTTCTTT,CASSQESRGNTEAFF
TRBJ1-5,NA,TRBD1,TRBV27,TGTGCCAGCAGCCGCAAAGGGACAGACAGGGTGGGGTCTTATAGCAATCAGCCCCAGCATTTT,CASSRKGTDRVGSYSNQPQHF
TRBJ2-7,few,TRBD1,TRBV20-1,TGCAGTGCTAGAAGCCCTCAGGGGGAGCTTTCCTACGAGCAGTACTTC,CSARSPQGELSYEQYF
TRBJ2-1,many,NA,TRBV29-1,TGCAGCGTTGGCGAGTCAGGTGAGCAGTTCTTC,CSVGESGEQFF
TRBJ1-2,many,TRBD1,TRBV29-1,TGCAGCGTTGAAGATAATAACCTGACAGGGTTCTACTCCTATGGCTACACCTTC,CSVEDNNLTGFYSYGYTF
TRBJ2-1,many,TRBD2,TRBV12-3/TRBV12-4,TGTGCCAGCAGTTTATTTAGCGGGAGTGAGAATGAGCAGTTCTTC,CASSLFSGSENEQFF
TRBJ2-3,many,NA,TRBV20-1,TGCAGTGCTAGGCCTAGACTTTCTCTTAGGGATACGCAGTATTTT,CSARPRLSLRDTQYF
TRBJ1-3,many,NA,TRBV10-1,TGCGCCAGCAGTGATGGAAGCTCTGGAAACACCATATATTTT,CASSDGSSGNTIYF
TRBJ2-3,many,NA,TRBV5-8,TGTGCCAGCAGCTTGGGACAGGGAGGGGCAGATACGCAGTATTTT,CASSLGQGGADTQYF
TRBJ2-1,few,NA,TRBV10-3,TGTGCCATCAGTCTTGACAGGACAGCCTACAATGAGCAGTTCTTC,CAISLDRTAYNEQFF
TRBJ1-4,NA,NA,TRBV30,TGTGCCTGGAGTCCAGCCCGGGGCTATAATGAAAAACTGTTTTTT,CAWSPARGYNEKLFF
TRBJ2-4,few,TRBD2,TRBV5-1,TGCGCCAGCAGCCAAACTAGCGGGGTAGCCAAAAACATTCAGTACTTC,CASSQTSGVAKNIQYF
TRBJ2-1,many,TRBD2,TRBV20-1,TGCAGTGCTATCAATCTAGCGGAAAGCTCCTACAATGAGCAGTTCTTC,CSAINLAESSYNEQFF
TRBJ1-5,many,NA,TRBV27,TGTGCCAGCAGCCCACAGGATGGCAATCAGCCCCAGCATTTT,CASSPQDGNQPQHF
TRBJ1-5,many,NA,TRBV28,TGTGCCAGCAGGCTTCAGGGACGCAATCAGCCCCAGCATTTT,CASRLQGRNQPQHF
TRBJ1-1,many,NA,TRBV9,TGTGCCAGCAGCCAAGGGAGTCCACCACTTCAAGGAGTGTACCTCCGTGAAGCTTTCTTT,CASSQGSPPLQGVYLREAFF
TRBJ1-2,many,TRBD1,TRBV7-9,TGTGCCAGCAGTAATCTCCAGGGGGGTGGCTACACCTTC,CASSNLQGGGYTF
TRBJ2-5,few,NA,TRBV12-3/TRBV12-4,TGTGCCAGCAGTTTACTAACAGGGTCCCAAGAGACCCAGTACTTC,CASSLLTGSQETQYF
TRBJ2-5,many,TRBD2,TRBV3-1,TGTGCCAGCAGCCGTCTAGCGGGAGTTTATGGGACCCAGTACTTC,CASSRLAGVYGTQYF
TRBJ2-1,many,NA,TRBV12-3/TRBV12-4,TGTGCCACCCGAGGAGACAATGAGCAGTTCTTC,CATRGDNEQFF
TRBJ2-5,many,NA,TRBV30,TGTGCCTGGTACGACAAACAAGAGACCCAGTACTTC,CAWYDKQETQYF
TRBJ2-5,many,NA,TRBV14,TGTGCCAGCAGCTCGCTGGGCGGGACCCAGTACTTC,CASSSLGGTQYF
TRBJ2-3,NA,TRBD1,TRBV7-9,TGTGCCAGCAGCGCCACAGGGGGAATGGGCACAGATACGCAGTATTTT,CASSATGGMGTDTQYF
TRBJ2-3,NA,NA,TRBV9,TGTGCCAGCATTAAGGGATCTAGCACAGATACGCAGTATTTT,CASIKGSSTDTQYF
TRBJ2-1,NA,NA,TRBV27,TGTGCCAGCAGTAGGGGGGGGGCGGGGTACAATGAGCAGTCCTTC,CASSRGGAGYNEQSF
TRBJ2-3,many,NA,TRBV5-1,TGCGCCAGCAGCTTGTCGCGGGGCAGCACAGATACGCAGTATTTT,CASSLSRGSTDTQYF
TRBJ2-7,many,TRBD2,TRBV9,TGTGCCAGCAGCGTAGATCTAGGACTAGCGGGAGCGCACGAGCAGTACTTC,CASSVDLGLAGAHEQYF
TRBJ2-1,many,NA,TRBV29-1,TGCAGCGCCTCGGGAGATGAGCAGTTCTTC,CSASGDEQFF
TRBJ1-6,few,NA,TRBV14,TGTGCCAGCAGCCCCTACGGGAATTCACCCCTCCACTTT,CASSPYGNSPLHF
TRBJ2-7,many,TRBD2,TRBV7-2,TGTGCCAGCAGCTGGACCCCGCTAGCGGGATCCTACGAGCAGTACTTC,CASSWTPLAGSYEQYF
TRBJ1-5,few,TRBD1,TRBV7-9,TGTGCCAGCTCCTCGACAGGGGCATATAGCAATCAGCCCCAGCATTTT,CASSSTGAYSNQPQHF
TRBJ1-2,NA,NA,TRBV28,TGTGCCAGCAACCCGACGGGCAGACAATATGGCTACACCTTC,CASNPTGRQYGYTF
TRBJ2-7,few,TRBD1,TRBV25-1,TGTGCCAGCAGTGTATGGACAGGGGCCATTAACTACGAGCAGTACTTC,CASSVWTGAINYEQYF
TRBJ2-7,many,NA,TRBV29-1,TGCAGCGCCGGAAGTATCTACGAGCAGTACTTC,CSAGSIYEQYF
TRBJ2-7,many,NA,TRBV7-2,TGTGCCAGCAGTTTAAGGAGCTACGAGCAGTACTTC,CASSLRSYEQYF
TRBJ1-2,many,TRBD1,TRBV6-1,TGTGCCAGCAGTCGCGACAGGGCAGGCTACACCTTC,CASSRDRAGYTF